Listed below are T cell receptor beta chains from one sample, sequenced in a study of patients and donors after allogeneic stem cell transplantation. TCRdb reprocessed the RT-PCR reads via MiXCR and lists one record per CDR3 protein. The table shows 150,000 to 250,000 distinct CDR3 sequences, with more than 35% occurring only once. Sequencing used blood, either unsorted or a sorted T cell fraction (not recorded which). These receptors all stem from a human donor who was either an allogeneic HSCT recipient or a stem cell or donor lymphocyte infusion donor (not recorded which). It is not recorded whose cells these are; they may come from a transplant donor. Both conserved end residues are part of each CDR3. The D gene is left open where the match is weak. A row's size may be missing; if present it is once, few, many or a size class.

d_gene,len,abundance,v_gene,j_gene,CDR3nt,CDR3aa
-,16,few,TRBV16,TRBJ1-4,TGTGCCAGCAGCCCCAGGACTTCTGCAACTAATGAAAAACTGTTTTTT,CASSPRTSATNEKLFF
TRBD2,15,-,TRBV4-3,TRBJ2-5,TGCGCCAGCAGTACGAACGGGAGGTACCAAGAGACCCAGTACTTC,CASSTNGRYQETQYF
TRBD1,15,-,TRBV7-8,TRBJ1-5,TGTGCCAGCAGCTTGGGGACAGTCGGGACTCAGCCCCAGCATTTT,CASSLGTVGTQPQHF
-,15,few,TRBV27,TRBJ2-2,TGTGCCAGCAGTCCGGGGCAGGGCTTCACCGGGGAGCTGTTTTTT,CASSPGQGFTGELFF
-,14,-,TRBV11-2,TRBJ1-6,TGTGCCAGCAGCTTAGAGATCTATAATTCACCCCTCCACTTT,CASSLEIYNSPLHF
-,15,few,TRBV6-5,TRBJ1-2,TGTGCCAGCAGTTACTCGGAGTCGACTAACTATGGCTACACCTTC,CASSYSESTNYGYTF
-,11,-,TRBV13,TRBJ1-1,TGTGCCAGCAGCTCAGAAGCAGGAGCTTTCTTT,CASSSEAGAFF
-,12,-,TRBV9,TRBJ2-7,TGTGCCAGCAGCCCGGGACTCAACGAGCAGTACTTC,CASSPGLNEQYF
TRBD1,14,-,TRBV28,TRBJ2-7,TGTGCCAGCAGCCCCGACAGGGCATTTTTCGAGCAGTACTTC,CASSPDRAFFEQYF
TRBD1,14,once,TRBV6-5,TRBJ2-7,TGTGCCAGCAGTTACTCGACAGGGGCGATCGAGCAGTACTTC,CASSYSTGAIEQYF
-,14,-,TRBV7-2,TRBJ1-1,TGTGCCAGCAGCCGCACGGTATTGAACACTGAAGCTTTCTTT,CASSRTVLNTEAFF
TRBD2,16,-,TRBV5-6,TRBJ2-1,TGTGCCAGCAGCTTGGATACAGCGGGAGGAGTAGGTGAGCAGTTCTTC,CASSLDTAGGVGEQFF
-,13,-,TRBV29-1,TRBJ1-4,TGCAGCGTTGGTGGGACGGTGAATGAAAAACTGTTTTTT,CSVGGTVNEKLFF
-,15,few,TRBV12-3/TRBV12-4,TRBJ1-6,TGTGCCAGCAGTTTATCCCGTTCCTTTAATTCACCCCTCCACTTT,CASSLSRSFNSPLHF
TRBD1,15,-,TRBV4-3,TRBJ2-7,TGCGCCAGCAGCCCGGGGGCAGGGGGCCCCTACGAGCAGTACTTC,CASSPGAGGPYEQYF
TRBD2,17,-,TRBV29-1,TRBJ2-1,TGCAGCGTTGGGGGGACAGTTACTAGCGGGAGGGCGGATGAGCAGTTCTTC,CSVGGTVTSGRADEQFF
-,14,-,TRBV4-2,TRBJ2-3,TGTGCCAGCAGCCAAGAAGGGCCTGAAGATACGCAGTATTTT,CASSQEGPEDTQYF
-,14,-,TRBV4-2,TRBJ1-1,TGTGCCAGCAGCCAAGAGCGAGCGAGCACTGAAGCTTTCTTT,CASSQERASTEAFF
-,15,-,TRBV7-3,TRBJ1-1,TGTGCCAGCAGCTCCGGATGGGGGGTTGGCACTGAAGCTTTCTTT,CASSSGWGVGTEAFF
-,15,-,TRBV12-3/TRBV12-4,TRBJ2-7,TGTGCCAGCAGTTTCCTACAGGGCGGGCGCCACGAGCAGTACTTC,CASSFLQGGRHEQYF
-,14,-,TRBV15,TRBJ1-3,TGTGCCACCAGCCCTGGTGGGGCTGGAAACACCATATATTTT,CATSPGGAGNTIYF
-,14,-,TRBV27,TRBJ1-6,TGTGCCAGCAGTTTTTGGGGCAGCAATTCACCCCTCCACTTT,CASSFWGSNSPLHF
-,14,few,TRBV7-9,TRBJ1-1,TGTGCCAGCAGCGCTATTCAGGGTGGCGCTGAAGCTTTCTTT,CASSAIQGGAEAFF
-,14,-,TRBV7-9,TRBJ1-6,TGTGCCAGCAGCTTATTTTCGGTTAATTCACCCCTCCACTTT,CASSLFSVNSPLHF
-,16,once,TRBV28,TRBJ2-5,TGTGCCAGCAGCGACCCGAGGGGCGGGAATACGGGGACCCAGTACTTC,CASSDPRGGNTGTQYF
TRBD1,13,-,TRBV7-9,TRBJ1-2,TGTGCCAGCAGCTTAGTCCAGGGGGATGGCTACACCTTC,CASSLVQGDGYTF
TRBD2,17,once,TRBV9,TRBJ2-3,TGTGCCAGCAGCGTAGCCGATCTAGCGGGAGGGGCAGATACGCAGTATTTT,CASSVADLAGGADTQYF
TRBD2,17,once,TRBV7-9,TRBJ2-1,TGTGCCAGCAGCCCGATCGCTCGGCCTAGCGGTTACAATGAGCAGTTCTTC,CASSPIARPSGYNEQFF